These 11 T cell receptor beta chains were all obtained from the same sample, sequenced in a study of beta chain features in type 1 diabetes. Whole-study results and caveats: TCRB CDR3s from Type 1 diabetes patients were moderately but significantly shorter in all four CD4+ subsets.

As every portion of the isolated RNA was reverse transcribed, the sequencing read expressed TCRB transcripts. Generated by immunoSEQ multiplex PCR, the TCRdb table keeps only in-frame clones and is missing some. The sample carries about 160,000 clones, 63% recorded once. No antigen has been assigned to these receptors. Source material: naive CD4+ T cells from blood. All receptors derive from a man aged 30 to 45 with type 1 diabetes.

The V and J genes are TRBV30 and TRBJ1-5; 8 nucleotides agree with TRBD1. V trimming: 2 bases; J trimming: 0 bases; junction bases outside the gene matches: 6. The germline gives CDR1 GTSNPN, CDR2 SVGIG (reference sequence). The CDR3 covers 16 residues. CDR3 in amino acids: CAWSSGQGDSNQPQHF. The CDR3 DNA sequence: TGTGCCTGGAGTAGCGGACAGGGTGATAGCAATCAGCCCCAGCATTTT.

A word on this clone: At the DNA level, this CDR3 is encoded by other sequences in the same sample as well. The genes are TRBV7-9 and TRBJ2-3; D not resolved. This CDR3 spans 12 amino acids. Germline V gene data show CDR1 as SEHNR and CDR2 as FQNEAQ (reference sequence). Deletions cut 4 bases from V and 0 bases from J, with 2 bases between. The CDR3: CASSSSTDTQYF. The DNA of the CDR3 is TGTGCCAGCAGCTCCAGCACAGATACGCAGTATTTT.

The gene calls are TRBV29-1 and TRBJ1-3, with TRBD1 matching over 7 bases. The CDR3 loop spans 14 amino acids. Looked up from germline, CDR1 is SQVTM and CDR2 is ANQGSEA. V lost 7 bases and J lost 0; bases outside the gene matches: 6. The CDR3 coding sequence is TGCAGCGCTGGGGGACAGAGCTCTGGAAACACCATATATTTT. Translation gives CSAGGQSSGNTIYF. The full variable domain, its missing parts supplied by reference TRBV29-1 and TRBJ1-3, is SAVISQKPSRDICQRGTSLTIQCQVDSQVTMMFWYRQQPGQSLTLIATANQGSEATYESGFVIDKFPISRPNLTFSTLTVSNMSPEDSSIYLCSAGGQSSGNTIYFGEGSWLTVV.

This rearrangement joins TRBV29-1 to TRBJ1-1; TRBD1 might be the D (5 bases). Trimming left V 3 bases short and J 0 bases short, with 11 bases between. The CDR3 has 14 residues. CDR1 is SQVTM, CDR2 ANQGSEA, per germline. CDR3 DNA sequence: TGCAGCGTTGACCCTTCGGGGCTGAACACTGAAGCTTTCTTT. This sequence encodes CSVDPSGLNTEAFF.

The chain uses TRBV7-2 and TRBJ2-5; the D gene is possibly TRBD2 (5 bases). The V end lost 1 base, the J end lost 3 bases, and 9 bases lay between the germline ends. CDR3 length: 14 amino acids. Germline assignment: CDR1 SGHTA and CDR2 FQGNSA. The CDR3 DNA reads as TGTGCCAGCAGCTTAGTGGTCGGGGAAGAGACCCAGTACTTC. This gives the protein CASSLVVGEETQYF.

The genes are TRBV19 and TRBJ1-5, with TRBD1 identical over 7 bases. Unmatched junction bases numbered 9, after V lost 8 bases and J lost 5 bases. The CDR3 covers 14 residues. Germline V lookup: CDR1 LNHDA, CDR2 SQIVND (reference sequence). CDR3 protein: CASADRQGDQPQHF. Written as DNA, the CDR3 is TGTGCCAGTGCGGATCGACAGGGCGATCAGCCCCAGCATTTT.

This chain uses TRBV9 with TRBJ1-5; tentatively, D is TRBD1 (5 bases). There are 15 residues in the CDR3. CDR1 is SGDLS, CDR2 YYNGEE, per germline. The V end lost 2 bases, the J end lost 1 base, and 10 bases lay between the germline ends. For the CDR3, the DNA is TGTGCCAGCAGCGTCTCGGGGGGGAGCAATCAGCCCCAGCATTTT. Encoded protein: CASSVSGGSNQPQHF.

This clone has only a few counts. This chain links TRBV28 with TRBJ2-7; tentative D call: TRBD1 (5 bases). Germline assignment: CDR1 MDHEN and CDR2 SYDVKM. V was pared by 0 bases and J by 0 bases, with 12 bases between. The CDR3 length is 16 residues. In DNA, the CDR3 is TGTGCCAGCAGTTTATGGGCCCAGGGAAGCTCCTACGAGCAGTACTTC. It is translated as CASSLWAQGSSYEQYF.

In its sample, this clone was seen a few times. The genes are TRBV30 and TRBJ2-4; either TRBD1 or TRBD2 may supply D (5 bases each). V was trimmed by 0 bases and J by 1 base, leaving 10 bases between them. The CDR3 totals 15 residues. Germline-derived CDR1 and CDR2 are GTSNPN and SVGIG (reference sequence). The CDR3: CAWSVRGRAKNIQYF. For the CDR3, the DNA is TGTGCCTGGAGTGTACGGGGCAGGGCCAAAAACATTCAGTACTTC.

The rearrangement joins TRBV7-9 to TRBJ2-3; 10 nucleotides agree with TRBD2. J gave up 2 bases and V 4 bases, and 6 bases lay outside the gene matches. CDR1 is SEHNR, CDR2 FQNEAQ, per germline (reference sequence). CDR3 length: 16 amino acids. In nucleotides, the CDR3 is TGTGCCAGCAGCTCTCGGACTAGCGGAGTCACAGATACGCAGTATTTT. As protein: CASSSRTSGVTDTQYF.

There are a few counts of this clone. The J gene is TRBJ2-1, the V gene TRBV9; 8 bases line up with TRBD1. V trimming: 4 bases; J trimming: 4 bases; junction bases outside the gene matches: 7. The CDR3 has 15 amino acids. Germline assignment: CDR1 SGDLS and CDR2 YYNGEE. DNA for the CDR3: TGTGCCAGCAGCCCCCGGACAGGGCAGTACAATGAGCAGTTCTTC. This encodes CASSPRTGQYNEQFF.